What follows describes a single T cell receptor (beta chain). The protocol was immunoSEQ multiplex PCR, while the TCRdb copy is restricted to in-frame clones and leaves out a portion. The repertoire includes some 300,000 clones, roughly 90% of them detected once, and around 1% sits in the top ten. Adults between roughly 18 and 89 years of age took part from fewer than 30 US areas. What the recovered Cohort 3 donors had was two negative PCRs, clearance, or symptom resolution. The source of the sample is a study of blood T cell repertoires in COVID-19. Study information: Sources were T cells, B-cell-depleted T cells, or PBMCs; the material itself was cDNA or gDNA.

Germline CDR1 MGHDK, CDR2 SYGVNS. The CDR3 covers 15 residues. Trimming at V came to 2 bases and at J to 3 bases, leaving 5 bases not matched to a gene. Sequenced material: PBMCs or T cells enriched from blood (not recorded which). The clonotype comes from a woman aged 25-40 years who had recovered from COVID-19. The chain has TRBV25-1 and TRBJ2-7, with 9 bases aligning to TRBD1. The CDR3, as DNA: TGTGCCAGCAGTGAAGTGGAGGACAGGGGCTACGAGCAGTACTTC. Protein sequence: CASSEVEDRGYEQYF.